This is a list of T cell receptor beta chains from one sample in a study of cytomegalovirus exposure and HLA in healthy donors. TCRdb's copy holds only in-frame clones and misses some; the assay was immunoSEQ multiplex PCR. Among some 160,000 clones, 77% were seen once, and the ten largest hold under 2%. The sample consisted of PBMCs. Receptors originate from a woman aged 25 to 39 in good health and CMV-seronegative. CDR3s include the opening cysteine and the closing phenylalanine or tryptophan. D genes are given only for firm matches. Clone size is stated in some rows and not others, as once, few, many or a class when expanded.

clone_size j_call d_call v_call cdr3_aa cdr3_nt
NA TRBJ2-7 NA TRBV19 CASSIDVSGSYEQYF TGTGCCAGTAGTATAGATGTCTCGGGGAGCTACGAGCAGTACTTC
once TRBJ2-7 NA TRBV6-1 CASSEGGAYEQYF TGTGCCAGCAGTGAAGGGGGGGCCTACGAGCAGTACTTC
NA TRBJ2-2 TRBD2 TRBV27 CASSSLAGGPVGELFF TGTGCCAGCAGTTCTTTAGCGGGAGGGCCGGTCGGGGAGCTGTTTTTT
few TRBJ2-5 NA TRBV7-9 CASTSLRSRPRETQYF TGTGCCAGCACCTCGCTAAGGAGCCGTCCAAGGGAGACCCAGTACTTC
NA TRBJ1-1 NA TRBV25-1 CASSERSGAEAFF TGTGCCAGCAGTGAAAGAAGCGGGGCTGAAGCTTTCTTT
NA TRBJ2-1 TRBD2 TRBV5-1 CASSLTGGLLSSYNEQFF TGCGCCAGCAGCTTAACGGGAGGGCTACTCAGCTCCTACAATGAGCAGTTCTTC
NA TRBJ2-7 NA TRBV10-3 CAINPGQYGGYEQYF TGTGCCATCAACCCCGGCCAGTACGGGGGCTACGAGCAGTACTTC
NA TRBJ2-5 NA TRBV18 CASSPPSGVETQYF TGTGCCAGCTCACCACCGTCAGGGGTCGAGACCCAGTACTTC
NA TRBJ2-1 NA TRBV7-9 CASSNMGARANEQFF TGTGCCAGCAGCAACATGGGGGCGCGTGCCAATGAGCAGTTCTTC
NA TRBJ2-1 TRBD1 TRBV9 CASSVGTGFDEQFF TGTGCCAGCAGCGTCGGGACAGGGTTCGATGAGCAGTTCTTC
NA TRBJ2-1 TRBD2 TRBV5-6 CASSLGGRREKYNEQFF TGTGCCAGCAGCTTGGGGGGGAGGCGGGAGAAATACAATGAGCAGTTCTTC
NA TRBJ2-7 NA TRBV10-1 CASSAWTGGPVAGGPEQYF TGCGCCAGCAGTGCCTGGACAGGGGGCCCGGTAGCGGGAGGGCCCGAGCAGTACTTC
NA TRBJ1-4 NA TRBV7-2 CASSREINEKLFF TGTGCCAGCAGCCGGGAAATTAATGAAAAACTGTTTTTT
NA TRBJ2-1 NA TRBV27 CASMGWAPSREQFF TGTGCCAGCATGGGATGGGCTCCTAGCAGGGAGCAGTTCTTC
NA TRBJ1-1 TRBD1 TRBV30 CAWSLTGGPNTEAFF TGTGCCTGGAGTTTGACAGGGGGGCCGAACACTGAAGCTTTCTTT
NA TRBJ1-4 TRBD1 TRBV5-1 CASSPGTGKEKLFF TGCGCCAGCAGCCCCGGGACAGGGAAGGAAAAACTGTTTTTT
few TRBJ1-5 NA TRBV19 CASTPRGSNQPQHF TGTGCCAGTACCCCTCGGGGGTCTAATCAGCCCCAGCATTTT
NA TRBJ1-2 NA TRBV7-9 CASSLGGFDGYTF TGTGCCAGCAGCTTAGGAGGGTTTGATGGCTACACCTTC
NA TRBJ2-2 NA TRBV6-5 CASRPRANTGELFF TGTGCCAGCCGCCCACGCGCGAACACCGGGGAGCTGTTTTTT
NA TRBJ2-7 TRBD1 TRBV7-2 CASSGQGRAYEQYF TGTGCCAGCAGCGGACAGGGACGAGCCTACGAGCAGTACTTC
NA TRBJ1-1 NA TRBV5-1 CASSLTQIIQGEAFF TGCGCCAGCAGCTTAACGCAAATAATACAGGGAGAAGCTTTCTTT
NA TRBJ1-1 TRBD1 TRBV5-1 CASSPQGQGNTEAFF TGCGCCAGCAGCCCACAGGGGCAGGGGAACACTGAAGCTTTCTTT
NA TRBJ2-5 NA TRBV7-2 CASSLWQEETQYF TGTGCCAGCAGCTTATGGCAGGAGGAAACCCAGTACTTC
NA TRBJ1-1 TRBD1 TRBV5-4 CASSPRPGQKNTEAFF TGTGCCAGCAGCCCAAGGCCGGGACAGAAGAACACTGAAGCTTTCTTT
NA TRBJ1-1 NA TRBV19 CASIRGPTEAFF TGTGCCAGTATAAGGGGCCCCACTGAAGCTTTCTTT
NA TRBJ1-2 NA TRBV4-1 CASSQDLEGRGYTF TGCGCCAGCAGCCAAGATCTAGAAGGGAGGGGCTACACCTTC
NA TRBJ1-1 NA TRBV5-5 CASSTGVPNTEAFF TGTGCCAGCAGCACCGGGGTACCGAACACTGAAGCTTTCTTT
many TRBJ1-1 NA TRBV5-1 CASSLAGTSTEAFF TGCGCCAGCAGCTTGGCGGGGACAAGTACTGAAGCTTTCTTT